Listed below are T cell receptor beta chains from one sample, sequenced in a study of T-cell reconstitution after alpha-beta-depleted transplantation in children. TCRdb re-called the PCR reads through MiXCR, storing one row per CDR3 protein. The table includes about 250,000 distinct CDR3 sequences, about 24% detected once. The starting material was PBMCs, mostly from graft donor cells, obtained 360 days after TCRalphabeta/CD19-depleted stem cell transplant. These receptor sequences come from a female patient between 2 and 15 years old who had a stem cell transplant for congenital amegakaryocytic thrombocytopenia, so the T cells may come from the graft donor. CDR3s include the opening cysteine and the closing phenylalanine or tryptophan. The D gene is left open where the match is weak. Clone size is stated in some rows and not others, as once, few, many or a class when expanded.

TRBV4-1	few	TRBJ1-4	NA	TGCGCCAGCAGCCAAACTTCTGGGAATGAAAAACTGTTTTTT	CASSQTSGNEKLFF
TRBV10-3	NA	TRBJ2-3	NA	TGTGCCATCCGAGGGTTGAGGTATTCAGATACGCAGTATTTT	CAIRGLRYSDTQYF
TRBV20-1	NA	TRBJ2-7	TRBD2	TGCAGTGCTAGAGACCCAGCGGGAGGACTTTACGAGCAGTACTTC	CSARDPAGGLYEQYF
TRBV7-2	NA	TRBJ1-5	NA	TGTGCCAGCAGCGCCGAGACAGGAAGAAATCAGCCCCAGCATTTT	CASSAETGRNQPQHF
TRBV4-3	many	TRBJ2-1	NA	TGCGCCAGCAGCCAGATACTTGGAACCTACAATGAGCAGTTCTTC	CASSQILGTYNEQFF
TRBV13	NA	TRBJ2-5	NA	TGTGCCAGCAGCACTCTAAAGCCTCCCCAGACCCAGTACTTC	CASSTLKPPQTQYF
TRBV12-3/TRBV12-4	few	TRBJ2-2	NA	TGTGCCAGCGGGAAGAGTGCCGGGGAGCTGTTTTTT	CASGKSAGELFF
TRBV6-5	few	TRBJ1-1	NA	TGTGCCAGCAGTTACTCGGGCGGGAGCGCTGAAGCTTTCTTT	CASSYSGGSAEAFF
TRBV10-2	few	TRBJ2-1	TRBD2	TGCGCCAGCAGAGCGGGGACCTACAATGAGCAGTTCTTC	CASRAGTYNEQFF
TRBV6-6	NA	TRBJ2-7	NA	TGTGCCAGCAGTTACCCGACCGGGTTTGAGCAGTACTTC	CASSYPTGFEQYF
TRBV14	NA	TRBJ2-1	NA	TGTGCCAGCAGCCAAACTAATGCTAATGAGCAGTTCTTC	CASSQTNANEQFF
TRBV7-8	many	TRBJ2-5	TRBD2	TGTGCCAGCAGCGCCTTAGCGGGAGGGCACCAAGAGACCCAGTACTTC	CASSALAGGHQETQYF
TRBV11-2	NA	TRBJ2-7	TRBD1	TGTGCCAGCAGCTTACACACCGGGACAGACTACGAGCAGTACTTC	CASSLHTGTDYEQYF
TRBV5-4	few	TRBJ2-1	NA	TGTGCCAGCATGCTTCCAGCCAACAAGGATGAGCAGTTCTTC	CASMLPANKDEQFF
TRBV28	NA	TRBJ2-7	NA	TGTGCCAGCAGTTCCACAGGGTTCCACGAGCAGTACTTC	CASSSTGFHEQYF
TRBV3-1	many	TRBJ1-6	NA	TGTGCCAGCAGCGCGACCGTGCTGGGCCCATATAATTCACCCCTCCACTTT	CASSATVLGPYNSPLHF
TRBV20-1	NA	TRBJ2-5	TRBD2	TGCAGTGCAAAAACGGGGGGGCAAGAGACCCAGTACTTC	CSAKTGGQETQYF
TRBV28	NA	TRBJ1-2	NA	TGTGCCAGCAGTTTACATTGGAACTATGGCTACACCTTC	CASSLHWNYGYTF
TRBV10-3	NA	TRBJ2-1	NA	TGTGCCATCAGTGAACACCGGGACGACAATGAGCAGTTCTTC	CAISEHRDDNEQFF
TRBV7-9	many	TRBJ2-7	NA	TGTGCCAGCAGCCGAATCGAGGGCGAGCAGTACTTC	CASSRIEGEQYF
TRBV7-8	few	TRBJ2-7	TRBD1	TGTGCCAGCAGCTCCCCAATTGCGTCAGGGGGCGAGCAGTACTTC	CASSSPIASGGEQYF
TRBV18	few	TRBJ2-1	NA	TGTGCCAGCTCATCAACTAGCACGGGCGATGAGCAGTTCTTC	CASSSTSTGDEQFF
TRBV28	NA	TRBJ2-1	TRBD2	TGTGCCAGCAGTCCAGGACTAGCGGGAGACAATGAGCAGTTCTTC	CASSPGLAGDNEQFF